This T cell receptor beta chain was recovered during a study of brain T cells in children with intractable seizures. Overall study results and limits: Only CDR3 sequence similarity suggested viral specificity, without known HCMV serostatus.

Notes on this clone: Its specificity is unknown.

Indicated time point: blood from clinic visit 5 months post-surgery; TSC patient then seizure free. Sequencing was limited to surgery cases with top T cell transcript signatures in brain tissue. At least one anti-epileptic drug was given before surgery. Method: immunoSEQ multiplex PCR; TCRdb's copy keeps in-frame clones and lacks some. The repertoire includes about 350,000 clones, nearly 95% of them detected once, and roughly 5.7% sits in the top ten. Between the trimmed V and J ends, which lost 7 bases and 4 bases, there was a span of 15 bases. The CDR3 spans 14 residues. Germline V CDR1 and CDR2: SGHDT, YYEEEE.

The input for sequencing was peripheral blood, taken 4 to 5 months after surgery. This receptor was identified in a boy less than two years old with tuberous sclerosis and intractable seizures. The chain has TRBV5-6 and TRBJ2-4; D ambiguous. CDR3 DNA sequence: TGTGCCAGCCAAACCCGGACGGCAAAAAACATTCAGTACTTC. Residues: CASQTRTAKNIQYF.